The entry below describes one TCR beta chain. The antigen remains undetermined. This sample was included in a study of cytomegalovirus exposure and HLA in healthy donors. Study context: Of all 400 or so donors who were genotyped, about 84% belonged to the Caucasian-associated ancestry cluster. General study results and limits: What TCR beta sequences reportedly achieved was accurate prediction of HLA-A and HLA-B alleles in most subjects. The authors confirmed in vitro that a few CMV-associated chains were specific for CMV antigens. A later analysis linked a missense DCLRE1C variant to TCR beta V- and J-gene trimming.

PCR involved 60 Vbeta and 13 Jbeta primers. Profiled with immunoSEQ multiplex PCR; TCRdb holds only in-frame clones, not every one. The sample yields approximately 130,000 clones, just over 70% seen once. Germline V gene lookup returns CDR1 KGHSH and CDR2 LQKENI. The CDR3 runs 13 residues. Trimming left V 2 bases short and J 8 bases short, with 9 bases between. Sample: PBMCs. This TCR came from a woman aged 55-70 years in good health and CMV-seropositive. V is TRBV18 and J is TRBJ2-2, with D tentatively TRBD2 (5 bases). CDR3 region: CASSPLAQGELFF. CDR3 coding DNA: TGTGCCAGCTCACCATTAGCGCAGGGGGAGCTGTTTTTT.